This T cell receptor beta chain was sequenced for a study of cytomegalovirus exposure and HLA in healthy donors. A word on this clone: Its antigen is unknown.

The PCR ran on 60 Vbeta and 13 Jbeta primers. Produced via immunoSEQ multiplex PCR; TCRdb's table is partial and in-frame only. The sample shows about 190,000 clones, about 12% of them seen only once. Germline loops: CDR1 MDHEN, CDR2 SYDVKM. This CDR3 is 13 amino acids long. Trimming stripped 5 bases from V and 3 bases from J, with 10 bases between. Findings and limits, study-wide: Confirmation was obtained in vitro that a few CMV-associated chains are specific for CMV antigens. The classifier reportedly diagnosed cytomegalovirus status with high sensitivity and specificity. Sequencing likely produced, as an artifact, a cluster of highly shared sequence variants.

The chain couples TRBV28 to TRBJ1-2; no definite D call. Material for sequencing was PBMCs. The sequence came from a man between 45 and 60 years old in good health and CMV-seropositive. The CDR3 loop reads CASSTTPHYGYTF. DNA for the CDR3: TGTGCCAGCAGTACAACACCGCACTATGGCTACACCTTC.